Below are 2 T cell receptor beta chains sequenced from a single sample in a study of CD8+ T cells in alopecia areata (dated by TCRdb to the late 2010s). Read against the paper, the sample's time point label means: about 4 weeks on oral tofacitinib. The sample's treatment or condition label, decoded: oral pan-JAK inhibitor, 5-10 mg twice daily. The library was obtained by the immunoSEQ multiplex PCR assay. To provide template for TCR sequencing, every sample had RNA extracted and reverse transcribed into cDNA. Held by TCRdb, this immuneACCESS table contains in-frame sequences only and omits some clones. Under half of the omission traces to an unresolved V gene where checked; the cause of the rest is unknown. A total of 120,000 to 150,000 clones appear in this sample, 82% of them only once. Clones ranked in the top ten supply around a quarter of the sample. Sequences were derived from CD8+ T cells sorted from blood, sampled at week 4, from a patient treated with tofacitinib. The receptors derive from a human donor with alopecia areata.

This clone was detected once. J is TRBJ1-1 and V is TRBV2; tentatively, D is TRBD1 (6 bases). This CDR3 is built from 15 residues. Trimming cost V 6 bases and J 2 bases, with 16 bases left between them. Looked up from germline, CDR1 is SNHLY and CDR2 is FYNNEI. The CDR3 here is CASRDSWTRNTEAFF. The CDR3, as DNA: TGTGCCAGCAGGGACAGCTGGACACGTAACACTGAAGCTTTCTTT.

V usage is TRBV7-9 and J usage is TRBJ2-5; D tentatively reads TRBD1 or TRBD2 (5 bases each). Trimming removed 5 bases at V and 5 bases at J, with 15 bases between. The CDR3 loop spans 14 amino acids. Looked up from germline, CDR1 is SEHNR and CDR2 is FQNEAQ (reference sequence). The CDR3 coding sequence is TGTGCCAGCAGCCCTAGAGGGGACGGGGAGACCCAGTACTTC. Translated: CASSPRGDGETQYF.